What follows are 15 T cell receptor beta chains derived from one specimen sequenced in a study of blood T cells in healthy people across ages. PCR was performed a second time for about 7 to 12 cycles using a sample-barcoded 5' primer and a J-beta primer mix. Using its own MiXCR run on the 5' RACE reads, TCRdb lists one record per CDR3 protein. The sample lists about a million distinct CDR3 sequences; around two fifths were seen once. The sequenced material came from blood. Source of these receptors: a young man in good health.

This clonotype has just a few counts. The chain carries TRBV7-9 and TRBJ1-1; TRBD1 aligns across 9 bases. The CDR3 is 16 amino acids. V was pared by 2 bases and J by 0 bases, with 4 bases of the junction left unmatched. CDR1 SEHNR and CDR2 FQNEAQ come from the germline V gene (reference sequence). DNA of the CDR3: TGTGCCAGCAGCTTAATGACAGGGGGGGTGAACACTGAAGCTTTCTTT. Protein: CASSLMTGGVNTEAFF.

The chain recombines TRBV9 with TRBJ1-4; TRBD1 might be the D (5 bases). Trimming cost V 4 bases and J 8 bases, with 12 bases left between them. Germline lookup yields CDR1 SGDLS and CDR2 YYNGEE. This CDR3 region has 13 residues. The DNA for the CDR3 is TGTGCCAGCAGCCCCCCAGGGCAGGAAAAACTGTTTTTT. Amino acid sequence: CASSPPGQEKLFF. The variable domain in full, completed from reference TRBV9 and TRBJ1-4, reads DSGVTQTPKHLITATGQRVTLRCSPRSGDLSVYWYQQSLDQGLQFLIQYYNGEERAKGNILERFSAQQFPDLHSELNLSSLELGDSALYFCASSPPGQEKLFFGSGTQLSVL.

J is TRBJ1-6 and V is TRBV12-3 or TRBV12-4, with a tentative D call TRBD1 (5 bases). V gave up 6 bases and J gave up 7 bases, with 13 bases separating them. This CDR3 spans 14 amino acids. The CDR3 sequence: CASSSTAGNSPLHF. The CDR3 DNA follows: TGTGCCAGCAGCTCGACAGCCGGGAATTCACCCCTCCACTTT.

The chain employs TRBV7-3 and TRBJ2-1; 13 bases are a match to TRBD2. Germline trimming cut 1 base from V and 9 bases from J; bases unmatched to any gene: 0. There are 14 residues in the CDR3. CDR1 SGHTA and CDR2 FQGTGA come from the germline V gene. The CDR3 region has the DNA TGTGCCAGCAGCTTAAGGACTAGCGGGAGTGAGCAGTTCTTC. It codes for CASSLRTSGSEQFF.

The rearrangement joins TRBV11-2 to TRBJ1-6; D is unclear. Germline V gene data show CDR1 as SGHAT and CDR2 as FQNNGV. V shed 6 bases and J shed 0 bases, with 9 bases lying between them. The CDR3 sequence is 15 residues long. The CDR3 sequence is CASSIPGSYNSPLHF. For the CDR3, the DNA is TGTGCCAGCAGTATACCGGGCTCCTATAATTCACCCCTCCACTTT. The full variable domain, rest sourced from reference TRBV11-2 and TRBJ1-6, is EAGVAQSPRYKIIEKRQSVAFWCNPISGHATLYWYQQILGQGPKLLIQFQNNGVVDDSQLPKDRFSAERLKGVDSTLKIQPAKLEDSAVYLCASSIPGSYNSPLHFGNGTRLTVT.

The chain recombines TRBV5-1 with TRBJ1-1, with D hard to call. Trimming left V 3 bases short and J 6 bases short, with 12 bases between. Germline-derived CDR1 and CDR2 are SGHRS and YFSETQ. This CDR3 is built from 13 residues. CDR3 nucleotides: TGCGCCAGCAGCTGGGGAGGAAACCCTGAAGCTTTCTTT. Its protein is CASSWGGNPEAFF. The full variable domain, its missing parts supplied by reference TRBV5-1 and TRBJ1-1, is KAGVTQTPRYLIKTRGQQVTLSCSPISGHRSVSWYQQTPGQGLQFLFEYFSETQRNKGNFPGRFSGRQFSNSRSEMNVSTLELGDSALYLCASSWGGNPEAFFGQGTRLTVV.

The chain employs TRBV29-1 and TRBJ2-2; D is ambiguous. The V gene's germline CDR1 is SQVTM and CDR2 ANQGSEA. V was cut by 5 bases and J by 6 bases, with 10 bases left in between. The CDR3 has 12 residues. CDR3 in amino acids: CSVPLPAGELFF. In nucleotides, the CDR3 is TGCAGCGTTCCTCTACCTGCCGGGGAGCTGTTTTTT.

V gene TRBV9 combines with J gene TRBJ2-7, with 8 bases fitting TRBD1. Unmatched junction bases numbered 9, after V lost 4 bases and J lost 6 bases. Germline V gene lookup returns CDR1 SGDLS and CDR2 YYNGEE. This CDR3 region has 14 residues. CDR3: CASSPGTGSREQYF. CDR3 DNA sequence: TGTGCCAGCAGCCCGGGGACAGGCTCCCGCGAGCAGTACTTC.

Here the CDR3 DNA reads TGCAGTGCTAGAGACACGGGGGGACCCCATGGCTACACCTTC. Its protein product is CSARDTGGPHGYTF. The genes are TRBV20-1 and TRBJ1-2; weak D call: TRBD1 (5 bases). Germline-derived CDR1 and CDR2 are DFQATT and SNEGSKA (reference sequence). The V gene lost 0 bases and the J gene lost 6 bases, with 14 bases spanning the gap. The CDR3 sequence is 14 residues long.

This clonotype was picked up a small number of times. The chain carries TRBV20-1 and TRBJ2-3; D unclear. Deletions cut 0 bases from V and 0 bases from J, with 10 bases between. This CDR3 is 15 amino acids long. Per the germline V gene, CDR1 is DFQATT and CDR2 is SNEGSKA (reference sequence). The CDR3 here is CSAREVSHSTDTQYF. CDR3 bases: TGCAGTGCTAGAGAAGTCAGCCACAGCACAGATACGCAGTATTTT.

This clonotype was seen at least ten times. This sequence joins TRBV12-3 or TRBV12-4 and TRBJ2-3; a weak D match, TRBD2 (7 bases). This CDR3 is built from 18 residues. V gave up 3 bases and J gave up 1 base, with 20 bases separating them. This CDR3 is CASSFLDGGPLRTDTQYF. The CDR3 DNA follows: TGTGCCAGCAGTTTTTTGGACGGGGGGCCTCTTCGCACAGATACGCAGTATTTT.

This clonotype was counted ten times or more. The chain couples TRBV5-5 to TRBJ1-4; D gene ambiguous. CDR3 length: 14 amino acids. CDR1 is SGHKS, CDR2 YYEKEE, per germline (reference sequence). V lost 5 bases and J lost 4, with 12 bases in between. The CDR3 is CASSLASSNEKLFF. CDR3 in DNA: TGTGCCAGCAGTTTAGCGTCGAGTAATGAAAAACTGTTTTTT.

This clonotype came up a few times. V usage is TRBV4-3 and J usage is TRBJ2-3; the match to TRBD1 covers 9 bases. The CDR3 contains 17 residues. The V gene's germline CDR1 is LGHNA and CDR2 YSLEER. V was pared by 3 bases and J by 3 bases, with 10 bases of the junction left unmatched. Here the CDR3 DNA reads TGCGCCAGCAGCCACTACCAAAGGACAGGGGTAACAGATACGCAGTATTTT. Its protein product is CASSHYQRTGVTDTQYF.

V is TRBV14 and J is TRBJ2-1, with 9 bases fitting TRBD2. Germline V gene lookup returns CDR1 SGHDN and CDR2 FVKESK. With 6 bases clipped from V and 13 bases from J, the junction kept 25 bases outside the gene matches. CDR3 length: 18 amino acids. DNA for the CDR3: TGTGCCAGCAGTCTTGTTTCCGGGACTAGCAGCGATGGGGCGACCCAGTTCTTC. Translating it yields CASSLVSGTSSDGATQFF.

This chain joins TRBV20-1 and TRBJ2-3, with D maybe TRBD1 (5 bases). Trimming shortened V by 2 bases and J by 2 bases, and 17 bases separated the two germline ends. The CDR3 contains 16 residues. The V gene's germline CDR1 is DFQATT and CDR2 SNEGSKA (reference sequence). The CDR3 bases are TGCAGTGCTAGACGGGCAGGGTTCATGAACACAGATACGCAGTATTTT. This translates into CSARRAGFMNTDTQYF.